Listed here is a single TCR beta chain. Libraries were prepared by immunoSEQ multiplex PCR; TCRdb keeps only in-frame clonotypes and omits some of them. The sample has around 99,000 clones, less than 95% seen once; the top ten hold more than 0.65%. Germline V gene lookup returns CDR1 SGHTA and CDR2 FQGNSA. The CDR3 runs to 16 residues. V gave up 1 base and J gave up 3 bases, with 10 bases separating them. The sample is drawn from a study of T cell changes during pregnancy in multiple sclerosis. This TCR was recovered from a female donor in good health, enrolled as a control in a pregnancy study. V and J are TRBV7-2 and TRBJ1-6; D perhaps matches TRBD1 (5 bases). The sample was peripheral blood, taken in the third trimester of pregnancy. Written as DNA, the CDR3 is TGTGCCAGCAGCTTAGTGGTGGGGGGCTATAATTCACCCCTCCACTTT. It specifies CASSLVVGGYNSPLHF.